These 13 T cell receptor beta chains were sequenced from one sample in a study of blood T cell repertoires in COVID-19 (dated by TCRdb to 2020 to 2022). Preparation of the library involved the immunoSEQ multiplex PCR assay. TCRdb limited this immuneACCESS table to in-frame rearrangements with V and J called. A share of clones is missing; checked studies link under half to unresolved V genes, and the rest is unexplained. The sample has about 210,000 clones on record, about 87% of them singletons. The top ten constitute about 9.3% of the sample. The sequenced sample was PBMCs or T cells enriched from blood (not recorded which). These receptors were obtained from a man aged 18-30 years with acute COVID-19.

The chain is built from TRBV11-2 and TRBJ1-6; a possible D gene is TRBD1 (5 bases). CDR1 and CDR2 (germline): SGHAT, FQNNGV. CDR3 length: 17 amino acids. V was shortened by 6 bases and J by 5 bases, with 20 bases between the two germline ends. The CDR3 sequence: CASRRPGGADHNSPLHF. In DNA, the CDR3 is TGTGCCAGCAGGCGCCCGGGCGGGGCCGACCATAATTCACCCCTCCACTTT. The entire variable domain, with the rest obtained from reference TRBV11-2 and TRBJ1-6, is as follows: EAGVAQSPRYKIIEKRQSVAFWCNPISGHATLYWYQQILGQGPKLLIQFQNNGVVDDSQLPKDRFSAERLKGVDSTLKIQPAKLEDSAVYLCASRRPGGADHNSPLHFGNGTRLTVT.

The CDR3 DNA follows: TGTGCCAGCAAATTACAGGGGGCGCTTGCCACTGAAGCTTTCTTT. As protein: CASKLQGALATEAFF. The rearrangement joins TRBV28 to TRBJ1-1; TRBD1 matches 9 bases. The CDR3 is 15 residues long. CDR1 MDHEN and CDR2 SYDVKM come from the germline V gene. After removal of 7 bases from V and 4 bases from J, the junction contained 10 bases not matched to a gene.

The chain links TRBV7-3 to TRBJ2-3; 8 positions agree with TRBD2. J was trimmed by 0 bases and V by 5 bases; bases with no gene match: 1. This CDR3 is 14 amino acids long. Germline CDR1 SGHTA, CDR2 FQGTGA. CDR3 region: CASSPGGSTDTQYF. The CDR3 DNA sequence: TGTGCCAGCAGCCCGGGGGGGAGCACAGATACGCAGTATTTT. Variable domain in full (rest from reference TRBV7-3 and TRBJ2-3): GAGVSQTPSNKVTEKGKYVELRCDPISGHTALYWYRQSLGQGPEFLIYFQGTGAADDSGLPNDRFFAVRPEGSVSTLKIQRTERGDSAVYLCASSPGGSTDTQYFGPGTRLTVL.

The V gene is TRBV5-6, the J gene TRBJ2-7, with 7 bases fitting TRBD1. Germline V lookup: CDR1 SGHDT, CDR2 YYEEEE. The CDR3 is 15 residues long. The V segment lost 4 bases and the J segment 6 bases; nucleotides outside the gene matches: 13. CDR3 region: CASSASTGKTSEQYF. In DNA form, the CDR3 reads TGTGCCAGCAGCGCCTCGACAGGGAAAACTAGCGAGCAGTACTTC.

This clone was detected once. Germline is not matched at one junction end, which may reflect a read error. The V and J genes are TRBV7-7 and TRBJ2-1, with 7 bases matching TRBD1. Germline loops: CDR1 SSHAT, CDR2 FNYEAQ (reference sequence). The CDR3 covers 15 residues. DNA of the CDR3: TGTGCTAGCAGCGCCGGGGACAGCGCCTACAATGAGCAGTTCTTC. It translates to CASSAGDSAYNEQFF.

Here the CDR3 DNA reads TGTGCCTCGCGTGGGGCCCCGGACACTGAAGCTTTCTTT. This encodes CASRGAPDTEAFF. J is TRBJ1-1 and V is TRBV28; tentative D call: TRBD1 (5 bases). Germline V gene lookup returns CDR1 MDHEN and CDR2 SYDVKM. This CDR3 spans 13 amino acids. The V gene lost 11 bases and the J gene lost 3 bases, with 16 bases spanning the gap.

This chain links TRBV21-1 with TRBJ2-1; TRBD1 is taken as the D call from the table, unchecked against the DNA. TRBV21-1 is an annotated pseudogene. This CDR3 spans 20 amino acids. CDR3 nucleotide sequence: TGTGCCAGCAGCTGCCCCGGACACCACCGATCAAGAGGCTCCTACAATGAGCAGTTCTTC. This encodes CASSCPGHHRSRGSYNEQFF.

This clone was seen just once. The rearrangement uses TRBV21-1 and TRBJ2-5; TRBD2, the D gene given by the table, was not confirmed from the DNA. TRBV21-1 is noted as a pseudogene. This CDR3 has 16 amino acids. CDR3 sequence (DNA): TGTGCCAGCCTAAAGGGCGCCAGCGGGAGAGTTGAGACCCAGTACTTC. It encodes CASLKGASGRVETQYF.

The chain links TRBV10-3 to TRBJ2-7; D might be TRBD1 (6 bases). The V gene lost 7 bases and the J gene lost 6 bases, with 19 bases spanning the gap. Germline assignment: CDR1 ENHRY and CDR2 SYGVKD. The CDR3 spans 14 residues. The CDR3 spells CAITLGQYSTEQYF. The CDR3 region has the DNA TGTGCCATCACCTTAGGACAGTACTCAACCGAGCAGTACTTC.

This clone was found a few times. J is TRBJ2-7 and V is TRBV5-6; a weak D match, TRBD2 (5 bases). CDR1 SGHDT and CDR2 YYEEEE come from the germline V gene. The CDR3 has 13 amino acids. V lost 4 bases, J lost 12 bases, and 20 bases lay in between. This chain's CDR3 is CASSISTGLMRYF. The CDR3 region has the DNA TGTGCCAGCAGCATCTCGACGGGATTGATGCGGTACTTC.

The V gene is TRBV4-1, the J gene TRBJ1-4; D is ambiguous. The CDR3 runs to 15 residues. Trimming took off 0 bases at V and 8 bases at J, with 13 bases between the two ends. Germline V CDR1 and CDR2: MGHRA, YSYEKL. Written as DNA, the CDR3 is TGCGCCAGCAGCCAAGAAGGACGGCGGGTGGAAAAACTGTTTTTT. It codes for CASSQEGRRVEKLFF.

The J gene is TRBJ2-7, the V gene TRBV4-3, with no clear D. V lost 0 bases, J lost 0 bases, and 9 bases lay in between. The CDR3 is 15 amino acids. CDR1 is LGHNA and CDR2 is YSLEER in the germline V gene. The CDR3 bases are TGCGCCAGCAGCCAAGATAACTCACCCTCCTACGAGCAGTACTTC. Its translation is CASSQDNSPSYEQYF.

The CDR3 reads CSGETVSNYGYTF. The CDR3 nucleotides are TGCAGCGGCGAGACAGTCTCAAACTATGGCTACACCTTC. The chain recombines TRBV29-1 with TRBJ1-2; perhaps TRBD1 as D (5 bases). CDR3 size: 13 residues. Trimming left V 7 bases short and J 2 bases short, with 14 bases between. Germline CDR1 SQVTM, CDR2 ANQGSEA.